A single T cell receptor (beta chain) is shown here with its context. Its antigen remains unknown. The germline gives CDR1 SEHNR, CDR2 FQNEAQ (reference sequence). Trimming left V 5 bases short and J 5 bases short, with 25 bases between. The CDR3 covers 19 residues. This sample stems from a study of vaccination and CD4 T cells after COVID-19. Findings and caveats of the study: Researchers report that 304 of 307 vaccine-specific clones in convalescent patients proved spike mono-reactive.

The treatment here: roughly 11-day PBMC culture with coronavirus spike peptide pools or control peptides (ViraFEST assay). The Oncomine TCR Beta short-read assay sequenced DNA from cultured CD4+ T cells. TCRdb redid the calling of the PCR reads with MiXCR, one entry per CDR3 protein. The repertoire includes around 19,000 distinct CDR3 sequences, around 56% of them detected once, and approximately 8.7% sits in the top ten. Sequenced material: CD4+ T cells from blood, cultured in vitro. The V gene is TRBV7-9, the J gene TRBJ1-6; D is perhaps TRBD1 (5 bases). The receptor was derived from a human donor who had recovered from COVID-19. The CDR3 DNA follows: TGTGCCAGCAGCCCCACTTCAATGGAGGGGTACGAAAATAATTCACCCCTCCACTTT. It is translated as CASSPTSMEGYENNSPLHF.